A selection of T cell receptor beta chains follows, all from one sample in a study of CXCR3-negative and CXCR3-positive naive CD8 T cells. TCRdb reprocessed the 5' RACE reads and stores each CDR3 protein as one record, lacking DNA. Seen in this sample are tens of thousands of distinct CDR3 sequences; the ten most common clones hold over 15%. The sequencing sample was made of memory CD8+ T cells from blood. The receptors were gathered from a human donor in good health. Some clones in this sample may be carry-over from other donors' samples. The CDR3 runs from the conserved cysteine through the conserved F or W. The size field is filled for only some rows; it gives once, few, many or a size class.

v_call	clone_size	j_call	cdr3_aa
TRBV28	.	TRBJ2-5	CASSFPTGVETQYF
TRBV7-9	.	TRBJ1-3	CASRPGQGVNTIYF
TRBV29-1	.	TRBJ2-5	CSVEGLLAGVGGGTQYF
TRBV13	.	TRBJ2-7	CASSAGLEVVEQYF
TRBV5-1	.	TRBJ2-1	CASGPLWNEQFF
TRBV5-1	.	TRBJ2-1	CASSFRGEQFF
TRBV7-9	.	TRBJ1-1	CASSSWTENTEAFF
TRBV18	.	TRBJ2-3	CASSQTGVTDTQYF
TRBV5-1	.	TRBJ2-1	CASSFRRGPPNDEQFF
TRBV19	.	TRBJ2-7	CASSIKETAEQYF
TRBV23-1	.	TRBJ2-7	CASSWDKRTYEQYF
TRBV28	.	TRBJ2-7	CASSLQGRSYEQYF
TRBV7-9	.	TRBJ2-5	CASSAKIRGDETQYF
TRBV5-1	.	TRBJ1-2	CASSLEQLHGYTF
TRBV20-1	.	TRBJ2-2	CSARVGSGDTGELFF
TRBV11-3	.	TRBJ1-1	CASSSRDRGMNTEAFF
TRBV20-1	.	TRBJ2-1	CSVPPLAGDYNEQFF
TRBV6-2/TRBV6-3	.	TRBJ2-3	CASSYSAGGQDTQYF
TRBV7-2	medium-sized	TRBJ2-3	CASSPWTSGYTDTQYF
TRBV7-3	.	TRBJ1-3	CASSSYSGNTIYF
TRBV6-5	.	TRBJ1-2	CASSYSGTANYGYTF
TRBV7-3	.	TRBJ2-7	CVSSLDEGAAYEQYF
TRBV15	.	TRBJ1-5	CATSVWGNSNQPQHF
TRBV6-5	.	TRBJ2-7	CASSPSGFGGTGAYEQYF
TRBV28	.	TRBJ2-2	CASKQEGTGELFF
TRBV6-2/TRBV6-3	.	TRBJ2-7	CASSYSYYYEQYF
TRBV6-5	.	TRBJ2-7	CASSLGGASRGQYF
TRBV6-2/TRBV6-3	.	TRBJ2-2	CASSTLSRNTGELFF
TRBV7-6	.	TRBJ2-1	CASSIGQTGEQFF
TRBV6-1	.	TRBJ1-5	CASSGAGGNQPQHF
TRBV12-3/TRBV12-4	.	TRBJ2-3	CASTRALSPLHF
TRBV25-1	.	TRBJ2-5	CASSEFQGQGAWETQYF
TRBV10-2	.	TRBJ2-5	CASSPGLAGKKTQYF
TRBV7-2	.	TRBJ2-7	CASSLLDSYEQYF
TRBV7-8	.	TRBJ2-7	CASSPRTGMVPYEQYF
TRBV6-1	.	TRBJ2-3	CASSEGISIGADTQYF
TRBV20-1	.	TRBJ2-1	CSARGLGYNEQFF
TRBV4-2	.	TRBJ2-5	CASSQELRETQYF
TRBV5-6	medium-sized	TRBJ2-5	CASEGPNQETQYF
TRBV3-1	.	TRBJ2-1	CASSQDPPSGGAIEQFF
TRBV7-9	.	TRBJ1-1	CASSAGLILGTEAFF